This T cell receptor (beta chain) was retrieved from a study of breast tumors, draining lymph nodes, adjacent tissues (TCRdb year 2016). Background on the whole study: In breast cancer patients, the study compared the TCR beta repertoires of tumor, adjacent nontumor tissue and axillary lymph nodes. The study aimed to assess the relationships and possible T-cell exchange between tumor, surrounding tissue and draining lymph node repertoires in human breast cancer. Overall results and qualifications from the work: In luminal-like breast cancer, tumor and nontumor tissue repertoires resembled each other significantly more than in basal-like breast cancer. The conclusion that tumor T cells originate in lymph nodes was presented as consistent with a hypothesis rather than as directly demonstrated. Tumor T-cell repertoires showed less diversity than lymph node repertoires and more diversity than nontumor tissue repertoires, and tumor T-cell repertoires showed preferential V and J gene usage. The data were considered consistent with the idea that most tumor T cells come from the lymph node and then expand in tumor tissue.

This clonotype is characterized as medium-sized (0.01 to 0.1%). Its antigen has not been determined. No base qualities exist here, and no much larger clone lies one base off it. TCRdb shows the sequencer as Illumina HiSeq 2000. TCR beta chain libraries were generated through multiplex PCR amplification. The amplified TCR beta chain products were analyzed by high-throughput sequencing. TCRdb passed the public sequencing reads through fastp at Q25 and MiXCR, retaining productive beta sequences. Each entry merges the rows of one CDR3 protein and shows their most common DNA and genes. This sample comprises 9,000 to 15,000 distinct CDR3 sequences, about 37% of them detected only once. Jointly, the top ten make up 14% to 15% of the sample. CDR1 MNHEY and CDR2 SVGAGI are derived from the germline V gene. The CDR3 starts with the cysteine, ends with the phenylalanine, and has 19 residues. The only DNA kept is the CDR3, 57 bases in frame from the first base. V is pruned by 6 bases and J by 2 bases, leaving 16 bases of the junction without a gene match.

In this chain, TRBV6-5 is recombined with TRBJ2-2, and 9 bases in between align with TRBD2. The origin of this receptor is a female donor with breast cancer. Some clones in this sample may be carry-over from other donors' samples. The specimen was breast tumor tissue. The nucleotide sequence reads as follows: TGTGCCAGCAGCTCCGACCTAACTAGCGGGCGATCTAACACCGGGGAGCTGTTTTTT. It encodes CASSSDLTSGRSNTGELFF.